This T cell receptor (beta chain) stems from a study of blood T cell repertoires in COVID-19. Study as a whole: The United States, Italy and Spain supplied acute and convalescent COVID-19 samples.

In the original workflow: Reference gene primers were amplified, and this amplification served to estimate nucleated cell counts. Clones were sequenced by immunoSEQ multiplex PCR, and TCRdb holds only the in-frame ones, with some missing. V and J calls and clone size are as listed in that table; D and trimming were resolved from the DNA. The data show approximately 99,000 clones, roughly 88% seen once. The CDR3 is made up of 14 amino acids. Germline CDR1 reads GTSNPN; CDR2 reads SVGIG (reference sequence). V lost 3 bases and J lost 8, with 14 bases in between. Seattle patients were enrolled while actively infected and followed longitudinally.

This sequence originates from a man aged 50-59 years with COVID-19, enrolled during active disease. The chain recombines TRBV30 with TRBJ1-6, with D possibly matching TRBD1 (5 bases). The sequenced material came from peripheral blood. The CDR3: CAWRALGDHSPLHF. The DNA for the CDR3 is TGTGCCTGGAGGGCCCTAGGGGATCATTCACCCCTCCACTTT.